The next 28 T cell receptor beta chains were all read from a single sample in a study of blood T cell repertoires in COVID-19. Repertoires were generated with immunoSEQ multiplex PCR, while TCRdb's copy carries only in-frame clones and drops some. The table records approximately 310,000 clones, 70% to 90% of them present only once. Sequencing used PBMCs or T cells enriched from blood (not recorded which). The receptors here all came from a man aged 25-40 years who had recovered from COVID-19.

The chain has TRBV5-1 and TRBJ1-6, with TRBD1 matching over 9 bases. The CDR3 covers 17 residues. The ends lost 1 base at V and 7 bases at J; junction bases unmatched: 9. Germline CDR1 reads SGHRS; CDR2 reads YFSETQ. The CDR3 DNA reads as TGCGCCAGCAGCTTGTCGTCCGTGGACAGGGGAAATTCACCCCTCCACTTT. Amino acids: CASSLSSVDRGNSPLHF.

This chain links TRBV27 with TRBJ1-4; D is possibly TRBD1 (5 bases). The V gene lost 3 bases and the J gene lost 6 bases, with 11 bases spanning the gap. Germline V gene sequence: CDR1 MNHEY, CDR2 SMNVEV (reference sequence). The CDR3 consists of 14 residues. CDR3 sequence reads: CASSLGRADEKLFF. CDR3 DNA sequence: TGTGCCAGCAGTTTGGGCAGGGCAGATGAAAAACTGTTTTTT.

The V call is TRBV10-1, the J call TRBJ1-1; D not certain. CDR1 WNHNN and CDR2 SYGVQD come from the germline V gene (reference sequence). The CDR3 covers 13 residues. Trimming took off 7 bases at V and 5 bases at J, with 14 bases between the two ends. The CDR3 bases are TGCGCCAGCACGGAGAGTTTTGGGACTGAAGCTTTCTTT. It specifies CASTESFGTEAFF.

The CDR3 here is CASSQDRFGEKLFF. DNA of the CDR3: TGTGCCAGCAGTCAAGACAGATTCGGCGAAAAACTGTTTTTT. The chain is built from TRBV27 and TRBJ1-4; possibly TRBD1 for D (5 bases). The CDR3 extends over 14 amino acids. V lost 5 bases, J lost 8 bases, and 15 bases lay in between. In germline, CDR1 is MNHEY, CDR2 SMNVEV (reference sequence).

The V call is TRBV25-1, the J call TRBJ1-4; D possibly corresponds to TRBD1 (5 bases). Germline lookup yields CDR1 MGHDK and CDR2 SYGVNS. The CDR3 consists of 15 residues. Trimming left V 1 base short and J 7 bases short, with 13 bases between. The CDR3 is CASSEFWGFGEKLFF. The CDR3 DNA reads as TGTGCCAGCAGTGAATTTTGGGGCTTCGGTGAAAAACTGTTTTTT.

CDR3: CAGKQGVNYGYTF. The DNA of the CDR3 is TGTGCCGGTAAACAGGGTGTCAACTATGGCTACACCTTC. The gene calls are TRBV30 and TRBJ1-2; weak D call: TRBD1 (6 bases). V was cut by 8 bases and J by 2 bases, with 15 bases left in between. The CDR3 contains 13 residues. Germline CDR1 GTSNPN, CDR2 SVGIG (reference sequence).

The J gene is TRBJ2-2, the V gene TRBV5-4; 16 nucleotides align to TRBD2. Trimming removed 3 bases from V and 8 bases from J; junction bases left unmatched: 7. The V gene's germline CDR1 is SGHNT and CDR2 YYREEE (reference sequence). There are 17 residues in the CDR3. The CDR3 region has the DNA TGTGCCAGCAGCTCCGGGACTAGCGGGGGGGTCAGTGGGGAGCTGTTTTTT. Protein product: CASSSGTSGGVSGELFF.

This chain uses TRBV19 with TRBJ1-4, with 10 bases identical to TRBD1. Trimming cost V 5 bases and J 7 bases; bases outside gene matches: 4. The CDR3 has 14 residues. CDR1 and CDR2 from the germline V gene are LNHDA and SQIVND (reference sequence). CDR3 in amino acids: CASSGTGVGEKLFF. DNA of the CDR3: TGTGCCAGTAGTGGGACAGGGGTAGGTGAAAAACTGTTTTTT. Supplemented by reference TRBV19 and TRBJ1-4, the full variable domain reads DGGITQSPKYLFRKEGQNVTLSCEQNLNHDAMYWYRQDPGQGLRLIYYSQIVNDFQKGDIAEGYSVSREKKESFPLTVTSAQKNPTAFYLCASSGTGVGEKLFFGSGTQLSVL.

The chain joins TRBV9 to TRBJ1-2, with D possibly TRBD1 on 6 matching bases. This CDR3 is built from 15 residues. Trimming pared 2 bases from V and 3 bases from J, leaving 14 bases between. Germline CDR1 is SGDLS and CDR2 is YYNGEE. CDR3 in DNA: TGTGCCAGCAGCGTCGGGGGGGCGATACACTATGGCTACACCTTC. Its translation: CASSVGGAIHYGYTF.

This clone has ten or more counts. The chain has TRBV2 and TRBJ1-2; no definite D call. Trimming stripped 5 bases from V and 8 bases from J, with 15 bases between. CDR1 is SNHLY and CDR2 is FYNNEI in the germline V gene. The CDR3 runs to 13 residues. The CDR3 DNA sequence: TGTGCCAGCAGTAAAAACGGGGATGAGGGCTACACCTTC. Protein sequence: CASSKNGDEGYTF.

This clone was observed a few times. The chain carries TRBV11-1 and TRBJ1-1; 8 nucleotides match TRBD1. The ends lost 6 bases at V and 0 bases at J; junction bases unmatched: 6. The CDR3 loop spans 15 amino acids. Germline CDR1 SGHAT, CDR2 FQDESV (reference sequence). As DNA, the CDR3 is TGTGCCAGCAGAAATCCAGGGGGCATGAACACTGAAGCTTTCTTT. Its protein is CASRNPGGMNTEAFF.

The V gene is TRBV19, the J gene TRBJ1-5, with 9 bases fitting TRBD1. V shed 4 bases, J shed 5 bases, and the junction held 6 bases outside the gene matches. Germline CDR1 reads LNHDA; CDR2 reads SQIVND (reference sequence). The CDR3 sequence is 15 residues long. The CDR3: CASSTKDRGDQPQHF. DNA for the CDR3: TGTGCCAGTAGTACTAAAGACAGGGGGGATCAGCCCCAGCATTTT.

The CDR3 is CASSPSLGDRGTITYEQYF. CDR3 coding DNA: TGTGCCAGCTCACCGAGTCTGGGAGACAGGGGGACTATTACCTACGAGCAGTACTTC. The gene calls are TRBV18 and TRBJ2-7, with 9 positions matching TRBD1. The CDR3 runs 19 residues. Germline V gene data show CDR1 as KGHSH and CDR2 as LQKENI. J lost 2 bases, V lost 3 bases, and 17 bases had no gene match. Full variable domain (rest looked up from reference TRBV18 and TRBJ2-7): NAGVMQNPRHLVRRRGQEARLRCSPMKGHSHVYWYRQLPEEGLKFMVYLQKENIIDESGMPKERFSAEFPKEGPSILRIQQVVRGDSAAYFCASSPSLGDRGTITYEQYFGPGTRLTVT.

The rearrangement uses TRBV7-9 and TRBJ2-3; 11 positions match TRBD2. The CDR3 contains 15 residues. From germline, CDR1 is SEHNR and CDR2 FQNEAQ (reference sequence). With V trimmed by 6 bases and J by 4 bases, 6 bases remained unmatched. The CDR3 DNA reads as TGTGCCAGCAGGGGTACTAGCGGGGGTTCAGATACGCAGTATTTT. It encodes CASRGTSGGSDTQYF. The full variable domain, with the rest looked up from reference TRBV7-9 and TRBJ2-3, is DTGVSQNPRHKITKRGQNVTFRCDPISEHNRLYWYRQTLGQGPEFLTYFQNEAQLEKSRLLSDRFSAERPKGSFSTLEIQRTEQGDSAMYLCASRGTSGGSDTQYFGPGTRLTVL.

A single count supports this clone. For the CDR3, the DNA is TGTGCCAGCTCACCACAGGACCCAGGGCACTCTAACTATGGCTACACCTTC. Protein: CASSPQDPGHSNYGYTF. This chain connects TRBV18 to TRBJ1-2; TRBD1 might be the D (5 bases). The ends were cut back, 1 base at V and 0 bases at J, with 15 bases in the middle. Germline V gene lookup returns CDR1 KGHSH and CDR2 LQKENI. The CDR3 has 17 residues.

V usage is TRBV10-3 and J usage is TRBJ1-2; D uncertain. Trimming shortened V by 4 bases and J by 1 base, and 13 bases separated the two germline ends. Germline V gives CDR1 ENHRY, CDR2 SYGVKD. This CDR3 contains 15 residues. CDR3: CAISGGSNLNYGYTF. The CDR3 DNA is TGTGCCATCAGTGGTGGGAGTAACCTTAACTATGGCTACACCTTC.

This clone was recorded once. The chain couples TRBV7-2 to TRBJ1-5, with D tentatively TRBD1 (5 bases). With 5 bases removed from V and 4 bases from J, the gap between germline ends came to 15 bases. Germline assignment: CDR1 SGHTA and CDR2 FQGNSA. This CDR3 has 15 residues. CDR3 DNA sequence: TGTGCCAGCAGCCAAGGGCGGACAAGGAATCAGCCCCAGCATTTT. Translating gives CASSQGRTRNQPQHF.

This clone showed up just a few times. This CDR3 reads CASSPSGRGQETQYF. The CDR3 DNA follows: TGTGCCAGCAGTCCATCCGGCCGGGGCCAAGAGACCCAGTACTTC. This rearrangement joins TRBV9 to TRBJ2-5; possible D gene TRBD2, 5 bases. V was pared by 5 bases and J by 1 base, with 15 bases between. The CDR3 length is 15 residues. The germline V gene has CDR1 SGDLS and CDR2 YYNGEE.

This clone was seen only once. The chain has TRBV18 and TRBJ1-3, with 7 bases fitting TRBD1. Looked up from germline, CDR1 is KGHSH and CDR2 is LQKENI. CDR3 length: 18 amino acids. The ends lost 5 bases at V and 0 bases at J; junction bases unmatched: 13. CDR3 region: CASSYKTGTVDSGNTIYF. CDR3 DNA: TGTGCCAGCTCATACAAGACAGGGACCGTCGACTCTGGAAACACCATATATTTT.

In this sample, this clone turned up a few times. This sequence joins TRBV7-3 and TRBJ2-5, with D maybe TRBD1 (5 bases). Germline assignment: CDR1 SGHTA and CDR2 FQGTGA. Trimming pared 5 bases from V and 5 bases from J, leaving 15 bases between. The CDR3 consists of 14 residues. CDR3 amino acids: CASSPQGPPETQYF. The DNA of the CDR3 is TGTGCCAGCAGCCCCCAGGGCCCTCCGGAGACCCAGTACTTC.

This rearrangement joins TRBV7-2 to TRBJ1-6, with TRBD1 as a possible D gene (6 bases). The V end was cut by 5 bases, the J end by 6 bases, with 14 bases between. CDR1 and CDR2 from the germline V gene are SGHTA and FQGNSA. The CDR3 length is 15 residues. The CDR3 bases are TGTGCCAGCAGCCAGGCGGGGGCAGGTAATTCACCCCTCCACTTT. It translates to CASSQAGAGNSPLHF.

The chain joins TRBV15 to TRBJ1-2; TRBD1 matches 7 bases. The CDR3 contains 15 residues. V lost 4 bases and J lost 8; bases outside the gene matches: 13. Germline CDR1 LNHNV, CDR2 YYDKDF (reference sequence). The CDR3 region has the DNA TGTGCCACCAGCAAAGTGCCGGGGCAGGGGGAGGGCTACACCTTC. This encodes CATSKVPGQGEGYTF.

The rearrangement joins TRBV7-9 to TRBJ2-3; possible D gene TRBD1, 5 bases. With 4 bases removed from V and 2 bases from J, the gap between germline ends came to 13 bases. The CDR3 is 15 amino acids. CDR1 is SEHNR, CDR2 FQNEAQ, per germline (reference sequence). CDR3 coding DNA: TGTGCCAGCAGCTCCACAGGTGGATACACAGATACGCAGTATTTT. Protein: CASSSTGGYTDTQYF. The full variable domain, its missing parts supplied by reference TRBV7-9 and TRBJ2-3, is DTGVSQNPRHKITKRGQNVTFRCDPISEHNRLYWYRQTLGQGPEFLTYFQNEAQLEKSRLLSDRFSAERPKGSFSTLEIQRTEQGDSAMYLCASSSTGGYTDTQYFGPGTRLTVL.

This chain uses TRBV4-3 with TRBJ2-7; 7 nucleotides line up with TRBD2. The CDR3 is 14 amino acids. V dropped 3 bases and J dropped 6; count of bases not matched to a gene: 8. Germline-derived CDR1 and CDR2 are LGHNA and YSLEER. This CDR3 reads CASSHRGGGGEQYF. The CDR3 DNA reads TGCGCCAGCAGCCACCGAGGCGGGGGTGGCGAGCAGTACTTC.

DNA for the CDR3: TGTGCCAGCAGCCCAGACAGGCGCTACGAGCAGTACTTC. Protein: CASSPDRRYEQYF. The V gene is TRBV7-9, the J gene TRBJ2-7; perhaps TRBD1 as D (6 bases). The CDR3 is 13 residues long. Germline-derived CDR1 and CDR2 are SEHNR and FQNEAQ (reference sequence). The V and J ends lost 5 bases and 3 bases respectively, with 11 bases between them.

The table lists this clone with a few counts. This sequence joins TRBV11-2 and TRBJ1-6, with D uncertain. CDR3 length equals 16 residues. V lost 1 base and J 5 bases, leaving 12 bases between the germline ends. The germline CDR1 and CDR2 sequences are SGHAT and FQNNGV. The CDR3 coding sequence is TGTGCCAGCAGCTTAGTCTGGGGAGGGAATAATTCACCCCTCCACTTT. Encoded protein: CASSLVWGGNNSPLHF.

This rearrangement joins TRBV5-1 to TRBJ2-3, with 10 nucleotides matching TRBD1. Germline-derived CDR1 and CDR2 are SGHRS and YFSETQ. Losses at the gene ends were 4 bases for V and 7 bases for J; bases not matched to a gene: 9. The CDR3 totals 15 residues. CDR3: CASSTRQGARNTQYF. CDR3 nucleotides: TGCGCCAGCAGCACAAGACAGGGGGCGAGGAATACGCAGTATTTT.

The chain uses TRBV7-9 and TRBJ2-2; D unresolved. Trimming stripped 6 bases from V and 5 bases from J, with 10 bases between. The CDR3 extends over 13 amino acids. Germline V gives CDR1 SEHNR, CDR2 FQNEAQ (reference sequence). For the CDR3, the DNA is TGTGCCAGCAGAGCGAAAAATACCGGGGAGCTGTTTTTT. Its translation is CASRAKNTGELFF. The full variable domain, with the rest looked up from reference TRBV7-9 and TRBJ2-2, is DTGVSQNPRHKITKRGQNVTFRCDPISEHNRLYWYRQTLGQGPEFLTYFQNEAQLEKSRLLSDRFSAERPKGSFSTLEIQRTEQGDSAMYLCASRAKNTGELFFGEGSRLTVL.